The clone carrying this T cell receptor (beta chain) was seen once. Antigen: not known. Assay used: immunoSEQ multiplex PCR; TCRdb lists only in-frame clones, some missing. Here the sample spans about 110,000 clones, approximately 90% being singletons. V shed 5 bases and J shed 2 bases, with 11 bases lying between them. CDR1 and CDR2 from the germline V gene are SGHRS and YFSETQ. CDR3 length: 14 residues. This sample stems from a study of OX40 agonist ivuxolimab in advanced cancers. Study in general: Two patients with cutaneous melanoma and one with hepatocellular carcinoma, three in total, showed partial responses.

Study observations and caveats: Researchers report that CD8+ T cells had, on average, more expanded clones than CD4+.

At cycle 4 day 1, cycle 7 day 1, and baseline, blood was sampled. Sequencing was performed on CD4+ or CD8+ T cells sorted from blood, taken in a trial of the OX40 agonist ivuxolimab. V and J are TRBV5-1 and TRBJ2-1; D not certain. The receptor was isolated from an adult with an advanced solid tumor such as melanoma, head and neck, liver or kidney cancer. The CDR3 reads CASRDGRTYNEQFF. CDR3 DNA: TGCGCCAGCAGAGACGGCCGTACCTACAATGAGCAGTTCTTC.